This TCR beta chain came from a study of shared clonotypes between healthy human individuals. Looking at the study overall: CD4 naive and CD4 memory each took three plates per donor, while CD8 naive took two and CD8 memory one.

Worth noting for this clone: What it recognizes is unknown.

The assay was immunoSEQ multiplex PCR, and TCRdb's table has in-frame clones only and misses some. The sample has about 1.5 million clones; 98% are singletons. Study-level results: Unshared clonotypes carried lower generation probabilities than those common to all four donors.

The source of this sequence is a man younger than 45 in good health. Sequenced sample: naive CD4+ T cells sorted from blood. Described subset: CD45RA+ positively selected.

The CDR3 DNA is TGTGCCAGTAGCGGACAGAACGAAAAACTGTTTTTT. Translation gives CASSGQNEKLFF. The chain couples TRBV28 to TRBJ1-4, with D tentatively TRBD1 (6 bases). CDR3 size: 12 residues. Trimming took 9 bases from V and 8 from J, leaving 13 bases between them. CDR1 is MDHEN, CDR2 SYDVKM, per germline.